The 19 T cell receptor beta chains below all came from one sample that was sequenced in a study of T-cell reconstitution after alpha-beta-depleted transplantation in children. Unique molecular identifiers were used in preparing the TCRbeta library. TCRdb recomputed calls from the PCR reads with MiXCR, one row per CDR3 protein. The sample holds fewer than 150,000 distinct CDR3 sequences; 8% to 10% are singletons and the top ten take about 25%. The sequences come from PBMCs, mostly from graft donor cells, collected 180 days after TCRalphabeta/CD19-depleted stem cell transplant. These receptors were taken from a girl under two years old who had a stem cell transplant for combined immunodeficiency, so the T cells may come from the graft donor.

The genes are TRBV18 and TRBJ1-3; D gene unclear. Trimming pared 1 base from V and 7 bases from J, leaving 11 bases between. The CDR3 is 14 amino acids. The germline V gene encodes CDR1 KGHSH and CDR2 LQKENI. The CDR3 nucleotides are TGTGCCAGCTCACCACAGGGCCCGATGAACACCATATATTTT. Protein: CASSPQGPMNTIYF.

This clonotype was detected only a few times. The rearrangement links TRBV20-1 to TRBJ2-5, with 9 nucleotides matching TRBD2. Germline loops: CDR1 DFQATT, CDR2 SNEGSKA (reference sequence). The V segment lost 5 bases and the J segment 5 bases; nucleotides outside the gene matches: 9. This CDR3 comprises 14 residues. The CDR3 loop reads CSASRLAGLETQYF. CDR3 in DNA: TGCAGTGCTTCCAGGCTAGCGGGGTTGGAGACCCAGTACTTC.

At least ten counts were recorded for this clonotype. A junction end diverges from the germline sequence, so it may reflect a read error. The gene calls are TRBV29-1 and TRBJ2-3; D not certain. Looked up from germline, CDR1 is SQVTM and CDR2 is ANQGSEA. The CDR3 is 10 residues long. The CDR3 DNA follows: TGCAGCGCTGAAGCAGATACGCAGTATTTT. Translating it yields CSAEADTQYF.

This chain joins TRBV6-1 and TRBJ2-6; TRBD1 is a possible D gene (6 bases). This CDR3 is built from 16 residues. Per germline, CDR1 MNHNS and CDR2 SASEGT. V was cut by 6 bases and J by 2 bases, with 14 bases left in between. DNA for the CDR3: TGTGCCAGCAGACAGGGAACGTTGGCTGGGGCCAACGTCCTGACTTTC. This sequence encodes CASRQGTLAGANVLTF.

This clonotype occurred a few times. The chain joins TRBV20-1 to TRBJ2-7; 9 bases map to TRBD2. V lost 5 bases to trimming and J lost 5 bases; unmatched junction nucleotides: 13. Germline V gene sequence: CDR1 DFQATT, CDR2 SNEGSKA (reference sequence). CDR3 size: 15 residues. CDR3 loop: CSALFLAGYHHEQYF. For the CDR3, the DNA is TGCAGTGCTCTGTTCCTAGCGGGGTACCACCACGAGCAGTACTTC.

The chain carries TRBV7-8 and TRBJ2-3; 9 positions match TRBD1. V gave up 1 base and J gave up 7 bases; unmatched junction bases: 12. The CDR3 totals 17 residues. Germline CDR1 reads SGHVS; CDR2 reads FQNEAQ. CDR3 sequence reads: CASSLVNRGPLLNTQYF. The CDR3 DNA follows: TGTGCCAGCAGCTTAGTGAACAGGGGGCCACTACTCAATACGCAGTATTTT. Filled out from reference TRBV7-8 and TRBJ2-3, the complete variable domain reads GAGVSQSPRYKVAKRGQDVALRCDPISGHVSLFWYQQALGQGPEFLTYFQNEAQLDKSGLPSDRFFAERPEGSVSTLKIQRTQQEDSAVYLCASSLVNRGPLLNTQYFGPGTRLTVL.

This clonotype was seen only a few times. The CDR3 sequence: CAISEHRDNEQFF. As DNA, the CDR3 is TGTGCCATCAGTGAGCACAGGGACAATGAGCAGTTCTTC. This chain connects TRBV10-3 to TRBJ2-1; tentatively, D is TRBD1 (6 bases). V was cut by 2 bases and J by 5 bases, with 7 bases left in between. The CDR3 runs 13 residues. Germline CDR1 and CDR2: ENHRY and SYGVKD.

The V gene is TRBV18, the J gene TRBJ2-7, with a tentative D call TRBD1 (6 bases). The V end was cut by 3 bases, the J end by 4 bases, with 16 bases between. The germline CDR1 and CDR2 sequences are KGHSH and LQKENI. The CDR3 has 15 residues. As DNA, the CDR3 is TGTGCCAGCTCACCTCACCCGGACAGTGTGTACGAGCAGTACTTC. Its translation is CASSPHPDSVYEQYF.

Only a few counts were recorded for this clonotype. The chain is built from TRBV12-3 or TRBV12-4 and TRBJ2-1, with 9 bases that match TRBD2. V trimming: 6 bases; J trimming: 2 bases; junction bases outside the gene matches: 5. The CDR3 loop spans 15 amino acids. DNA of the CDR3: TGTGCCAGCAGCCGAGCTAGCGGGACCTACAATGAGCAGTTCTTC. Its translation is CASSRASGTYNEQFF.

The chain has TRBV20-1 and TRBJ2-7, with D perhaps given as TRBD1 or TRBD2 (5 bases each). The V and J ends lost 3 bases and 3 bases respectively, with 12 bases between them. The CDR3 extends over 13 amino acids. Germline V gene data show CDR1 as DFQATT and CDR2 as SNEGSKA (reference sequence). The CDR3 loop is CSASTAGSYEQYF. The DNA for the CDR3 is TGCAGTGCTAGTACCGCAGGGAGCTACGAGCAGTACTTC.

This clonotype was found many times. This chain connects TRBV5-1 to TRBJ2-7, with a weak D call TRBD1 (5 bases). The CDR3 sequence is 15 residues long. The V and J ends lost 4 bases and 0 bases respectively, with 14 bases between them. Germline-derived CDR1 and CDR2 are SGHRS and YFSETQ. The CDR3 here is CASSPRQGSSYEQYF. As DNA, the CDR3 is TGCGCCAGCAGCCCGAGGCAGGGAAGCTCCTACGAGCAGTACTTC.

This clonotype was counted between two and nine times. The chain carries TRBV20-1 and TRBJ2-1, with D possibly being TRBD1 or TRBD2 (5 bases each). The germline V gene has CDR1 DFQATT and CDR2 SNEGSKA (reference sequence). Trimming pared 8 bases from V and 4 bases from J, leaving 15 bases between. This CDR3 spans 13 amino acids. The CDR3 nucleotides read TGCAGTCCAAGGGGTGGGGGTTACAATGAGCAGTTCTTC. Translated: CSPRGGGYNEQFF.

The chain has TRBV28 and TRBJ2-5; 14 nucleotides line up with TRBD2. Trimming cost V 6 bases and J 2 bases; bases outside gene matches: 14. Germline CDR1 and CDR2: MDHEN and SYDVKM. There are 19 residues in the CDR3. In nucleotides, the CDR3 is TGTGCCAGCAGCCCTCATCCGGGACTAGCGGGGGCCCATCAAGAGACCCAGTACTTC. Amino acid sequence: CASSPHPGLAGAHQETQYF. Based on the CDR3 plus reference TRBV28 and TRBJ2-5, the full variable domain is DVKVTQSSRYLVKRTGEKVFLECVQDMDHENMFWYRQDPGLGLRLIYFSYDVKMKEKGDIPEGYSVSREKKERFSLILESASTNQTSMYLCASSPHPGLAGAHQETQYFGPGTRLLVL.

This clonotype has a count of ten or more. This chain connects TRBV7-6 to TRBJ2-7, with D tentatively TRBD1 (5 bases). Deletions cut 1 base from V and 0 bases from J, with 10 bases between. Per the germline V gene, CDR1 is SGHVS and CDR2 is FNYEAQ. The CDR3 runs to 15 residues. The CDR3 nucleotides are TGTGCCAGCAGCTTAGACGACAGTAGCTCCTACGAGCAGTACTTC. This translates into CASSLDDSSSYEQYF.

Comment on this clonotype: A much larger clone differs by one base, so this may be a read error. The V call is TRBV2, the J call TRBJ2-3; maybe TRBD2 (6 bases). Trimming pared 4 bases from V and 7 bases from J, leaving 18 bases between. This CDR3 is 15 amino acids long. Germline values: CDR1 SNHLY, CDR2 FYNNEI. The CDR3 sequence: CASSVGLQPFNTQYF. The CDR3 DNA reads TGTGCCAGCAGTGTGGGACTTCAACCCTTCAATACGCAGTATTTT.

This clonotype has just a few counts. The rearrangement joins TRBV20-1 to TRBJ1-4; 10 bases fit TRBD1. V gave up 3 bases and J gave up 6 bases; unmatched junction bases: 7. Germline CDR1 DFQATT, CDR2 SNEGSKA (reference sequence). The CDR3 runs 15 residues. The CDR3 coding sequence is TGCAGTGCTAGTGGGACAGGGGCCTCGGATGAAAAACTGTTTTTT. Its translation: CSASGTGASDEKLFF.

This clonotype has a count of ten or more. The J gene is TRBJ2-7, the V gene TRBV5-1; 7 bases line up with TRBD1. The ends lost 2 bases at V and 3 bases at J; junction bases unmatched: 8. Germline values: CDR1 SGHRS, CDR2 YFSETQ. The CDR3 covers 15 residues. The CDR3 DNA follows: TGCGCCAGCAGCTTTTTGGAAGACAGGGACTACGAGCAGTACTTC. Translated, it gives CASSFLEDRDYEQYF.

The V gene is TRBV5-5, the J gene TRBJ1-5, with D possibly matching TRBD1 (5 bases). V was trimmed by 5 bases and J by 2 bases, leaving 11 bases between them. CDR3 size: 14 residues. Per germline, CDR1 SGHKS and CDR2 YYEKEE (reference sequence). CDR3: CASSSMGGNQPQHF. The CDR3 DNA reads as TGTGCCAGCAGTTCTATGGGGGGCAATCAGCCCCAGCATTTT.

This clonotype was seen a handful of times. CDR3 nucleotides: TGCAGTGCTCTAAGCGGGGGCAGCACAGATACGCAGTATTTT. Protein sequence: CSALSGGSTDTQYF. The chain employs TRBV20-1 and TRBJ2-3, with TRBD2 matching over 8 bases. This CDR3 contains 14 residues. Germline-derived CDR1 and CDR2 are DFQATT and SNEGSKA (reference sequence). The V gene end was trimmed by 5 bases and the J gene end by 0 bases; junction bases not matched to a gene: 4.